A single sample is the source of the 20 T cell receptor beta chains below, sequenced in a study of T cell repertoires in cytomegalovirus infection. The antigens of these receptors remain unknown. A single record per CDR3 protein comes from TCRdb applying MiXCR to the reads. The sample lists about 890,000 distinct CDR3 sequences; around a third were seen once. The sequences come from cultured CD8+ T cells from PBMCs, collected from culture after CMV antigen stimulation. All receptors come from a human donor in good health (CMV status not recorded). Some clones in this sample may be carry-over from other donors' samples.

The rearrangement joins TRBV18 to TRBJ2-1; possible D gene TRBD1, 6 bases. Trimming pared 5 bases from V and 2 bases from J, leaving 16 bases between. This CDR3 has 16 amino acids. The germline V gene has CDR1 KGHSH and CDR2 LQKENI. The DNA of the CDR3 is TGTGCCAGCTCAATGGGTAGCAGGGGCGCCTACAATGAGCAGTTCTTC. Protein sequence: CASSMGSRGAYNEQFF.

This chain uses TRBV11-1 with TRBJ1-2; D may be TRBD1 (6 bases). Per germline, CDR1 SGHAT and CDR2 FQDESV (reference sequence). V gave up 1 base and J gave up 4 bases, with 16 bases separating them. The CDR3 is 16 amino acids. Here the CDR3 DNA reads TGTGCCAGCAGCTTAGGAAGTCTGGACAGAACCTATGGCTACACCTTC. Its translation is CASSLGSLDRTYGYTF. Together with reference TRBV11-1 and TRBJ1-2, the CDR3 gives the full variable domain: EAEVAQSPRYKITEKSQAVAFWCDPISGHATLYWYRQILGQGPELLVQFQDESVVDDSQLPKDRFSAERLKGVDSTLKIQPAELGDSAMYLCASSLGSLDRTYGYTFGSGTRLTVV.

This clonotype has just a few counts. The chain employs TRBV12-3 or TRBV12-4 and TRBJ1-5; a weak D match, TRBD1 (5 bases). The CDR3 extends over 15 amino acids. Trimming stripped 1 base from V and 3 bases from J, with 10 bases between. CDR3 in amino acids: CASSLVGGNNQPQHF. CDR3 coding DNA: TGTGCCAGCAGTTTAGTTGGGGGAAACAATCAGCCCCAGCATTTT.

The rearrangement uses TRBV7-9 and TRBJ1-2; D uncertain. The germline V and J ends were trimmed by 4 bases and 4 bases, with 16 bases remaining between them. The CDR3 length is 15 residues. Germline V gene sequence: CDR1 SEHNR, CDR2 FQNEAQ (reference sequence). The DNA for the CDR3 is TGTGCCAGCAGCTCGTTTCGGCCGACCGGCTATGGCTACACCTTC. It codes for CASSSFRPTGYGYTF. The full variable domain, with the rest looked up from reference TRBV7-9 and TRBJ1-2, is DTGVSQNPRHKITKRGQNVTFRCDPISEHNRLYWYRQTLGQGPEFLTYFQNEAQLEKSRLLSDRFSAERPKGSFSTLEIQRTEQGDSAMYLCASSSFRPTGYGYTFGSGTRLTVV.

This clonotype occurred a few times. This chain uses TRBV10-3 with TRBJ2-5; 9 positions match TRBD1. After removal of 0 bases from V and 5 bases from J, the junction contained 7 bases not matched to a gene. Per the germline V gene, CDR1 is ENHRY and CDR2 is SYGVKD. This CDR3 is built from 16 residues. The CDR3 DNA follows: TGTGCCATCAGTGAGTCGACTCGCGACAGGGGGGAGACCCAGTACTTC. This sequence encodes CAISESTRDRGETQYF.

J is TRBJ1-5 and V is TRBV19; tentative D call: TRBD1 (5 bases). Germline CDR1 LNHDA, CDR2 SQIVND (reference sequence). Deletions cut 3 bases from V and 5 bases from J, with 14 bases between. The CDR3 has 15 residues. The DNA of the CDR3 is TGTGCCAGTAGTATCACGGGGGAAGGCTATCAGCCCCAGCATTTT. Encoded protein: CASSITGEGYQPQHF. The whole variable domain, filled in from reference TRBV19 and TRBJ1-5, reads DGGITQSPKYLFRKEGQNVTLSCEQNLNHDAMYWYRQDPGQGLRLIYYSQIVNDFQKGDIAEGYSVSREKKESFPLTVTSAQKNPTAFYLCASSITGEGYQPQHFGDGTRLSIL.

This chain joins TRBV27 and TRBJ2-7; D is undetermined. Trimming pared 3 bases from V and 5 bases from J, leaving 14 bases between. Germline V gene sequence: CDR1 MNHEY, CDR2 SMNVEV (reference sequence). The CDR3 spans 14 residues. CDR3 sequence reads: CASSFSWAQDEQYF. CDR3 bases: TGTGCCAGCAGTTTCTCCTGGGCCCAAGACGAGCAGTACTTC.

There are a few counts of this clonotype. V usage is TRBV7-9 and J usage is TRBJ2-3; TRBD2 aligns across 13 bases. From germline, CDR1 is SEHNR and CDR2 FQNEAQ (reference sequence). The CDR3 totals 18 residues. J lost 3 bases, V lost 3 bases, and 9 bases had no gene match. Written as DNA, the CDR3 is TGTGCCAGCAGCTTTCCTCTGTCGACTAGCGGGGGGACAGATACGCAGTATTTT. Translating it yields CASSFPLSTSGGTDTQYF.

Only a few counts were recorded for this clonotype. The chain has TRBV27 and TRBJ1-5, with D perhaps TRBD1 (6 bases). Germline lookup yields CDR1 MNHEY and CDR2 SMNVEV (reference sequence). CDR3 size: 14 residues. Trimming removed 5 bases from V and 6 bases from J, with 14 bases in between. This CDR3 reads CASSPGQRGQPQHF. The CDR3 bases are TGTGCCAGCAGTCCCGGACAGCGCGGTCAGCCCCAGCATTTT.

Only a few counts were recorded for this clonotype. The chain recombines TRBV7-9 with TRBJ2-5; possible D gene TRBD1, 6 bases. The germline gives CDR1 SEHNR, CDR2 FQNEAQ (reference sequence). The CDR3 spans 15 residues. Trimming stripped 1 base from V and 2 bases from J, with 11 bases between. The CDR3 DNA reads TGTGCCAGCAGCTTAGGGTACAGGGATCAAGAGACCCAGTACTTC. Translating gives CASSLGYRDQETQYF.

This clonotype was seen a handful of times. The J gene is TRBJ2-7, the V gene TRBV6-6; D unclear. Germline CDR1 reads MNHNY; CDR2 reads SVGAGI (reference sequence). This CDR3 has 12 residues. The V end lost 10 bases, the J end lost 3 bases, and 13 bases lay between the germline ends. In nucleotides, the CDR3 is TGTGCCATTGAGGAATCTGACTACGAGCAGTACTTC. It codes for CAIEESDYEQYF.

The gene calls are TRBV7-2 and TRBJ2-2; 8 positions match TRBD2. This CDR3 contains 15 residues. V lost 4 bases to trimming and J lost 4 bases; unmatched junction nucleotides: 5. Germline lookup yields CDR1 SGHTA and CDR2 FQGNSA. As DNA, the CDR3 is TGTGCCAGCAGCTCTCGAGCGGGGGCCACCGGGGAGCTGTTTTTT. Translating gives CASSSRAGATGELFF.

This rearrangement joins TRBV2 to TRBJ1-3; D perhaps matches TRBD1 (5 bases). The CDR3 has 10 amino acids. Germline V gives CDR1 SNHLY, CDR2 FYNNEI. V gave up 7 bases and J gave up 8 bases, with 6 bases separating them. This CDR3 reads CASKGHTIYF. The CDR3 DNA reads as TGTGCCAGCAAGGGGCACACCATATATTTT.

Remarks on this clonotype: One base away lies a much larger clone, so this may be a sequencing read error. The chain joins TRBV6-1 to TRBJ1-1; D is unresolved. The CDR3 runs 14 residues. CDR1 MNHNS and CDR2 SASEGT come from the germline V gene. This CDR3 reads CASNETLMPAEAFF. CDR3 sequence (DNA): TGTGCCAGCAATGAAACACTGATGCCAGCTGAAGCTTTCTTT.

The V gene is TRBV29-1, the J gene TRBJ2-3; D perhaps matches TRBD1 (5 bases). V was trimmed by 1 base and J by 4 bases, leaving 24 bases between them. CDR3 length: 18 amino acids. Germline-derived CDR1 and CDR2 are SQVTM and ANQGSEA. The CDR3 loop is CSVEGERLGVVRADTQYF. CDR3 coding DNA: TGCAGCGTTGAAGGAGAGCGCTTAGGGGTTGTACGGGCAGATACGCAGTATTTT.

This clonotype was counted a few times. The V and J genes are TRBV27 and TRBJ1-4, with TRBD1 as a possible D gene (6 bases). Per the germline V gene, CDR1 is MNHEY and CDR2 is SMNVEV (reference sequence). CDR3 size: 15 residues. Trimming removed 6 bases from V and 2 bases from J, with 13 bases in between. The CDR3 protein is CASRAGVSTNEKLFF. The CDR3 bases are TGTGCCAGCAGGGCAGGGGTTTCGACTAATGAAAAACTGTTTTTT. The whole variable domain, filled in from reference TRBV27 and TRBJ1-4, reads EAQVTQNPRYLITVTGKKLTVTCSQNMNHEYMSWYRQDPGLGLRQIYYSMNVEVTDKGDVPEGYKVSRKEKRNFPLILESPSPNQTSLYFCASRAGVSTNEKLFFGSGTQLSVL.

The chain combines TRBV19 with TRBJ1-5; D possibly corresponds to TRBD1 (5 bases). Trimming pared 6 bases from V and 4 bases from J, leaving 16 bases between. The CDR3 extends over 15 amino acids. Germline-derived CDR1 and CDR2 are LNHDA and SQIVND (reference sequence). In DNA, the CDR3 is TGTGCCAGTAGCCTCTGGGGGGGGGAAAATCAGCCCCAGCATTTT. It is translated as CASSLWGGENQPQHF.

There are many counts of this clonotype. This chain links TRBV27 with TRBJ1-1; possibly TRBD1 for D (6 bases). Per the germline V gene, CDR1 is MNHEY and CDR2 is SMNVEV (reference sequence). There are 13 residues in the CDR3. V gave up 7 bases and J gave up 1 base, with 10 bases separating them. The CDR3 spells CASKGGANTEAFF. The CDR3 nucleotides read TGTGCCAGCAAAGGGGGGGCGAACACTGAAGCTTTCTTT.

V is TRBV7-6 and J is TRBJ2-5; D uncertain. Germline CDR1 reads SGHVS; CDR2 reads FNYEAQ. CDR3 length equals 13 residues. The V and J ends lost 2 bases and 4 bases respectively, with 8 bases between them. The CDR3, as DNA: TGTGCCAGCAGCTTAAATTGGGGAGAGACCCAGTACTTC. Protein product: CASSLNWGETQYF.

The table lists this clonotype with a count of one. The J gene is TRBJ2-5, the V gene TRBV4-1; 8 bases align to TRBD2. This CDR3 region has 15 residues. V was pared by 0 bases and J by 5 bases, with 5 bases of the junction left unmatched. The germline V gene has CDR1 MGHRA and CDR2 YSYEKL. The CDR3 DNA sequence: TGCGCCAGCAGCCAAGATAGCGGGGTCGACGAGACCCAGTACTTC. This codes for CASSQDSGVDETQYF.